Below, 18 T cell receptor beta chains from the same sample are listed, as sequenced in a study of blood T cell repertoires in COVID-19. TCRdb's copy holds only in-frame clones and misses some; the assay was immunoSEQ multiplex PCR. This sample has roughly 190,000 clones, with roughly 86% found just once. Material: peripheral blood. The origin of the receptors is a man between 65 and 85 years old with acute or convalescent COVID-19.

The chain joins TRBV28 to TRBJ2-1; the match to TRBD2 covers 13 bases. The CDR3 contains 13 residues. CDR1 and CDR2 from the germline V gene are MDHEN and SYDVKM. V was clipped by 6 bases and J by 12 bases; unmatched bases: 5. CDR3 region: CASSQGLAGLQFF. The CDR3 coding sequence is TGTGCCAGCAGCCAGGGACTAGCGGGGTTGCAGTTCTTC.

This clone occurred once. The chain carries TRBV19 and TRBJ1-6; tentatively, D is TRBD1 (5 bases). Germline assignment: CDR1 LNHDA and CDR2 SQIVND (reference sequence). Trimming cost V 8 bases and J 13 bases, with 18 bases left between them. This CDR3 has 13 residues. CDR3 protein: CASSEDSRSPLHF. Written as DNA, the CDR3 is TGTGCCAGTTCCGAAGACAGTCGGAGTCCCCTCCACTTT.

This clone occurred once. The chain combines TRBV6-5 with TRBJ2-3; TRBD1 aligns across 10 bases. The CDR3 length is 16 residues. CDR1 is MNHEY and CDR2 is SVGAGI in the germline V gene. V lost 4 bases and J lost 6; bases outside the gene matches: 10. CDR3 sequence: CASSSTGQGLGDTQYF. CDR3 nucleotides: TGTGCCAGCAGTTCGACGGGACAGGGGCTCGGTGATACGCAGTATTTT.

This chain links TRBV6-6 with TRBJ2-2; 8 bases agree with TRBD1. J lost 3 bases, V lost 10 bases, and 7 bases had no gene match. The CDR3 has 14 residues. Looked up from germline, CDR1 is MNHNY and CDR2 is SVGAGI (reference sequence). CDR3 sequence: CATGGRDYTGELFF. As DNA, the CDR3 is TGTGCCACAGGGGGCAGGGATTACACCGGGGAGCTGTTTTTT.

This sequence joins TRBV24-1 and TRBJ2-3; TRBD2 matches 8 bases. The germline V gene has CDR1 KGHDR and CDR2 SFDVKD. The V segment lost 10 bases and the J segment 5 bases; nucleotides outside the gene matches: 4. The CDR3 runs to 12 residues. CDR3 DNA: TGTGCCACGCGGGGGGCAGTAGATACGCAGTATTTT. Protein sequence: CATRGAVDTQYF.

In nucleotides, the CDR3 is TGTGCCAGCAGCCTAGATAGGATAGGGGGTTCACCCCTCCACTTT. Translated, it gives CASSLDRIGGSPLHF. V gene TRBV28 combines with J gene TRBJ1-6; the D gene is possibly TRBD1 (6 bases). CDR1 MDHEN and CDR2 SYDVKM come from the germline V gene. Deletions cut 6 bases from V and 9 bases from J, with 18 bases between. The CDR3 extends over 15 amino acids.

The rearrangement links TRBV5-1 to TRBJ1-4; a possible D gene is TRBD1 (5 bases). This CDR3 region has 15 residues. Germline CDR1 reads SGHRS; CDR2 reads YFSETQ. V shed 4 bases and J shed 8 bases, with 18 bases lying between them. CDR3 nucleotides: TGCGCCAGCAGCCCGGGCGGGACGTTAGTCGAAAAACTGTTTTTT. This sequence encodes CASSPGGTLVEKLFF.

The V and J genes are TRBV7-2 and TRBJ2-7, with 8 bases fitting TRBD2. The CDR3 length is 15 residues. V shed 2 bases and J 4 bases; nucleotides not matched to a gene: 7. The germline V gene encodes CDR1 SGHTA and CDR2 FQGNSA. The CDR3 region has the DNA TGTGCCAGCAGCTTACGTTCGGCGGGGGGATACGAGCAGTACTTC. As protein: CASSLRSAGGYEQYF.

This chain connects TRBV4-3 to TRBJ2-7; possible D gene TRBD1, 5 bases. V was shortened by 0 bases and J by 1 base, with 13 bases between the two germline ends. The CDR3 is 16 residues long. CDR1 is LGHNA and CDR2 is YSLEER in the germline V gene. The CDR3 nucleotides read TGCGCCAGCAGCCAAGATGTCAAAAGGGGATCCTACGAGCAGTACTTC. This translates into CASSQDVKRGSYEQYF.

V is TRBV9 and J is TRBJ1-2; D might be TRBD1 (5 bases). The CDR3 runs to 15 residues. The germline CDR1 and CDR2 sequences are SGDLS and YYNGEE. Trimming stripped 6 bases from V and 5 bases from J, with 20 bases between. CDR3: CASTLEYPGPYGYTF. CDR3 in DNA: TGTGCCAGCACTCTAGAATACCCAGGGCCTTATGGCTACACCTTC.

The rearrangement joins TRBV6-5 to TRBJ2-7; D possibly corresponds to TRBD1 (6 bases). V lost 0 bases to trimming and J lost 2 bases, with 8 bases between them. Germline V gives CDR1 MNHEY, CDR2 SVGAGI. The length of the CDR3 is 14 residues. The CDR3 protein is CASSYSGTTYEQYF. The CDR3 DNA is TGTGCCAGCAGTTACTCTGGGACAACCTACGAGCAGTACTTC.

The genes are TRBV15 and TRBJ2-3; 12 nucleotides line up with TRBD2. The CDR3 loop spans 15 amino acids. Germline assignment: CDR1 LNHNV and CDR2 YYDKDF (reference sequence). J lost 6 bases, V lost 5 bases, and 6 bases had no gene match. The CDR3 spells CATSERLAGDDTQYF. The CDR3 DNA follows: TGTGCCACCAGCGAGAGACTAGCGGGGGATGATACGCAGTATTTT.

The V and J genes are TRBV9 and TRBJ1-1, with D possibly TRBD1 on 6 matching bases. This CDR3 has 15 residues. CDR1 is SGDLS, CDR2 YYNGEE, per germline. Trimming stripped 0 bases from V and 1 base from J, with 10 bases between. DNA of the CDR3: TGTGCCAGCAGCGTAGCCGGCAGGGGGAACACTGAAGCTTTCTTT. Translating it yields CASSVAGRGNTEAFF.

The genes are TRBV19 and TRBJ1-5, with D unresolved. The germline V and J ends were trimmed by 4 bases and 9 bases, with 10 bases remaining between them. CDR1 is LNHDA, CDR2 SQIVND, per germline (reference sequence). The length of the CDR3 is 12 residues. The CDR3 sequence is CASSNIRRPQHF. DNA of the CDR3: TGTGCCAGTAGTAACATTCGAAGGCCCCAGCATTTT.

The chain carries TRBV7-9 and TRBJ2-1; TRBD1 aligns across 10 bases. The V gene end was trimmed by 3 bases and the J gene end by 8 bases; junction bases not matched to a gene: 10. Germline V CDR1 and CDR2: SEHNR, FQNEAQ (reference sequence). The CDR3 loop spans 16 amino acids. In DNA, the CDR3 is TGTGCCAGCAGCTTCATTCGGGACAGGGGTGTCGATGAGCAGTTCTTC. It encodes CASSFIRDRGVDEQFF.

The chain uses TRBV7-9 and TRBJ2-7; TRBD1 agrees at 9 bases. CDR3 length: 16 amino acids. CDR1 is SEHNR and CDR2 is FQNEAQ in the germline V gene (reference sequence). The V gene end was trimmed by 3 bases and the J gene end by 2 bases; junction bases not matched to a gene: 8. The DNA for the CDR3 is TGTGCCAGCAGCTTTGGTTGGGGACAGGGCACCTACGAGCAGTACTTC. Residues: CASSFGWGQGTYEQYF.

The chain joins TRBV5-1 to TRBJ2-7; TRBD2 is a possible D gene (5 bases). The CDR3 is 12 amino acids. Trimming cost V 1 base and J 5 bases, with 7 bases left between them. Germline V gene sequence: CDR1 SGHRS, CDR2 YFSETQ. The DNA of the CDR3 is TGCGCCAGCAGCTTGCCCGGGAACGAGCAGTACTTC. This gives the protein CASSLPGNEQYF. The complete variable domain, with remaining parts taken from reference TRBV5-1 and TRBJ2-7, reads KAGVTQTPRYLIKTRGQQVTLSCSPISGHRSVSWYQQTPGQGLQFLFEYFSETQRNKGNFPGRFSGRQFSNSRSEMNVSTLELGDSALYLCASSLPGNEQYFGPGTRLTVT.

This rearrangement joins TRBV6-5 to TRBJ1-6; no definite D call. The germline gives CDR1 MNHEY, CDR2 SVGAGI. V was trimmed by 5 bases and J by 9 bases, leaving 11 bases between them. CDR3 length: 13 residues. CDR3 protein: CASSRGHGSPLHF. In DNA form, the CDR3 reads TGTGCCAGCAGTCGAGGCCATGGTTCACCCCTCCACTTT.